Given below is one T cell receptor beta chain in context. Its antigen remains unknown. This specimen belongs to a study of memory CD4+ T cells and cytomegalovirus serostatus. Notes on the study in general: Suggested: most of the CMV-linked TCR signature lies in CD4+ memory cells. CD4+ memory repertoires contained about two fifths of the roughly 160 reported CMV TCRbeta sequences.

How the authors handled the data: After removing out-of-frame reads, approximately 2 million distinct TCRbeta sequences remained. Only in-frame clones appear in the TCRdb table, and some are missing; sequencing was by immunoSEQ multiplex PCR. That table gives V, J and clone size, and the DNA gave D and trimming. Among more than 45,000 clones listed, roughly 72% were seen once. The length of the CDR3 is 15 residues. The J segment lost 6 bases and the V segment lost 1 base, leaving 5 bases of the junction unmatched. The germline V gene encodes CDR1 LGHNA and CDR2 YNFKEQ. Single viable CD3+CD4+CD8-CD45RO+ cells were sorted as the memory CD4+ T cells. Positive selection with CD4 microbeads enriched total CD4+ T cells.

Sequences were obtained from memory CD4+ T cells from blood. The TCR sequence derives from an adult in good health and CMV-seropositive. The J gene is TRBJ1-5, the V gene TRBV4-2; TRBD1 aligns across 8 bases. The CDR3 loop is CASSQGPGGVQPQHF. The CDR3 DNA is TGTGCCAGCAGCCAAGGGCCAGGGGGCGTTCAGCCCCAGCATTTT.